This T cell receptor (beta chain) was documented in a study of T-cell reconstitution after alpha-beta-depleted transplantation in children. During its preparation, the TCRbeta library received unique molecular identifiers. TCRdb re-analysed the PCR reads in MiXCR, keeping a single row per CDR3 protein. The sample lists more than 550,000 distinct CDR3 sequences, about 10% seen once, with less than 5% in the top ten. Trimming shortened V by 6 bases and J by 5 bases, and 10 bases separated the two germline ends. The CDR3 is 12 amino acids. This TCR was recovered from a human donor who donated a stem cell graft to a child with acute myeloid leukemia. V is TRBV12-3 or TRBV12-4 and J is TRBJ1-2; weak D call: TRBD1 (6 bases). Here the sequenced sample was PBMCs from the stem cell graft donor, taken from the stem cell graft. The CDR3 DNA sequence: TGTGCCAGCAGGGGACATTTATATGGCTACACCTTC. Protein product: CASRGHLYGYTF.